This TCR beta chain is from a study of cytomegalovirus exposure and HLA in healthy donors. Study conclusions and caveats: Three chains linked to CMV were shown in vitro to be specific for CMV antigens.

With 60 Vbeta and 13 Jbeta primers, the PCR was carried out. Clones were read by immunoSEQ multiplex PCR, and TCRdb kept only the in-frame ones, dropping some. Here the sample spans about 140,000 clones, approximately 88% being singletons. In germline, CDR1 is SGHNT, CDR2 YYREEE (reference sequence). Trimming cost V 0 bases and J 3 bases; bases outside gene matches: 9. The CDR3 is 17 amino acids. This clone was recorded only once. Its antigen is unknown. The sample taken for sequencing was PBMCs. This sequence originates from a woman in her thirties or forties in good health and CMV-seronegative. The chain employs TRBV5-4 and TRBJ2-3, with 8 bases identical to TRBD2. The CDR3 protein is CASSLGGASGQTDTQYF. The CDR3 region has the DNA TGTGCCAGCAGCTTGGGGGGGGCTAGCGGGCAAACAGATACGCAGTATTTT. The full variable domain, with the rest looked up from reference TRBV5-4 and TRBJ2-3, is ETGVTQSPTHLIKTRGQQVTLRCSSQSGHNTVSWYQQALGQGPQFIFQYYREEENGRGNFPPRFSGLQFPNYSSELNVNALELDDSALYLCASSLGGASGQTDTQYFGPGTRLTVL.